This record looks at one T cell receptor (beta chain) sequence and its context. The data were obtained in a study of control samples from healthy donors and cancer patients. Assay used: immunoSEQ multiplex PCR; TCRdb lists only in-frame clones, some missing. This table has roughly 59,000 clones, roughly 90% appearing once. V shed 7 bases and J shed 4 bases, with 23 bases lying between them. This CDR3 is built from 16 residues. From germline, CDR1 is SGHRS and CDR2 YFSETQ. This receptor was identified in a man aged 35 to 55 with colorectal cancer. Sequenced input: PBMCs. This chain connects TRBV5-1 to TRBJ1-1, with D tentatively TRBD1 (6 bases). CDR3 nucleotide sequence: TGCGCCAGCCGTCCTGACAGCACGAGGGGGTCCACTGAAGCTTTCTTT. This codes for CASRPDSTRGSTEAFF.